These 9 T cell receptor beta chains were all obtained from the same sample, sequenced in a study of patients and donors after allogeneic stem cell transplantation (dated by TCRdb to about 2020). Library creation used RT-PCR. The data were produced on a NextSeq 550. TCRdb trimmed the raw reads at Q25, called clones with MiXCR and kept productive beta chains. Rows with a matching CDR3 protein are joined into one entry that keeps the most common DNA and genes. The sample records approximately 150,000 distinct CDR3 sequences, about 24% of which are singletons. Clones ranked in the top ten supply 26% of the sample. The sequenced sample was blood, either unsorted or a sorted T cell fraction (not recorded which). The source is a human donor who was either an allogeneic HSCT recipient or a stem cell or donor lymphocyte infusion donor (not recorded which). It is not recorded whose cells these are; they may come from a transplant donor.

This chain uses TRBV6-5 with TRBJ2-5; D possibly uses TRBD1 or TRBD2 (5 bases each). The germline gives CDR1 MNHEY, CDR2 SVGAGI. Deletions cut 10 bases from V and 3 bases from J, with 18 bases between. The CDR3 is 14 residues long. The CDR3 loop reads CATTGAGQKETQYF. CDR3 in DNA: TGTGCCACCACCGGGGCAGGCCAAAAAGAGACCCAGTACTTC.

The rearrangement joins TRBV29-1 to TRBJ2-1, with D perhaps TRBD1 (6 bases). This CDR3 contains 11 residues. Germline V gives CDR1 SQVTM, CDR2 ANQGSEA. Trimming removed 8 bases from V and 6 bases from J, with 11 bases in between. CDR3 sequence (DNA): TGCAGCTCTACAGGGCTCAATGAGCAGTTCTTC. Amino acids: CSSTGLNEQFF.

The rearrangement links TRBV30 to TRBJ1-1; no reliable D call. The CDR3 has 12 residues. V was shortened by 3 bases and J by 4 bases, with 9 bases between the two germline ends. Germline V gene lookup returns CDR1 GTSNPN and CDR2 SVGIG (reference sequence). The CDR3 region has the DNA TGTGCCTGGAGAGAGGGAGGCACTGAAGCTTTCTTT. Translated: CAWREGGTEAFF. The full variable domain, completed using reference TRBV30 and TRBJ1-1, is SQTIHQWPATLVQPVGSPLSLECTVEGTSNPNLYWYRQAAGRGLQLLFYSVGIGQISSEVPQNLSASRPQDRQFILSSKKLLLSDSGFYLCAWREGGTEAFFGQGTRLTVV.

J is TRBJ2-7 and V is TRBV6-6; TRBD1 aligns across 11 bases. This CDR3 spans 17 amino acids. Germline-derived CDR1 and CDR2 are MNHNY and SVGAGI (reference sequence). Losses at the gene ends were 7 bases for V and 3 bases for J; bases not matched to a gene: 14. The CDR3 DNA reads as TGTGCCAGCAAAAAAACCATCCCGGGACAGGGGGACTACGAGCAGTACTTC. Its protein product is CASKKTIPGQGDYEQYF.

The chain couples TRBV6-6 to TRBJ1-1; D is perhaps TRBD1 (6 bases). This CDR3 is 16 amino acids long. Germline lookup yields CDR1 MNHNY and CDR2 SVGAGI (reference sequence). V lost 4 bases and J 2 bases, leaving 17 bases between the germline ends. CDR3 DNA: TGTGCCAGCAGTTCCCGGTCCAGGGGCGTAAACACTGAAGCTTTCTTT. It translates to CASSSRSRGVNTEAFF.

This clonotype was found a few times. The V gene is TRBV28, the J gene TRBJ2-3; possible D gene TRBD1, 6 bases. V was shortened by 2 bases and J by 0 bases, with 9 bases between the two germline ends. Germline V gene sequence: CDR1 MDHEN, CDR2 SYDVKM. The CDR3 sequence is 15 residues long. CDR3 protein: CASSLKQGSTDTQYF. The CDR3 region has the DNA TGTGCCAGCAGTTTAAAACAGGGAAGCACAGATACGCAGTATTTT.

This clonotype was seen at least ten times. CDR3 bases: TGTGCCAGCAGCGTAGGGGGTCAGTTCAATCAGCCCCAGCATTTT. As protein: CASSVGGQFNQPQHF. The chain links TRBV9 to TRBJ1-5; unclear D gene. Trimming took off 0 bases at V and 3 bases at J, with 10 bases between the two ends. In germline, CDR1 is SGDLS, CDR2 YYNGEE. The CDR3 sequence is 15 residues long.

V usage is TRBV20-1 and J usage is TRBJ2-2; the D is unclear. Germline assignment: CDR1 DFQATT and CDR2 SNEGSKA (reference sequence). The CDR3 consists of 15 residues. Trimming took off 0 bases at V and 7 bases at J, with 15 bases between the two ends. The CDR3 sequence: CSARDAWGLDGELFF. CDR3 nucleotides: TGCAGTGCTAGAGATGCGTGGGGTTTAGACGGGGAGCTGTTTTTT.

This clonotype was recorded a few times. The chain is built from TRBV7-2 and TRBJ1-5; possibly TRBD1 for D (5 bases). The CDR3 consists of 15 residues. Germline CDR1 and CDR2: SGHTA and FQGNSA. V was trimmed by 6 bases and J by 1 base, leaving 13 bases between them. This CDR3 is CASSSGRGSNQPQHF. The CDR3 DNA reads TGTGCCAGCAGTTCGGGCCGGGGGAGCAATCAGCCCCAGCATTTT.